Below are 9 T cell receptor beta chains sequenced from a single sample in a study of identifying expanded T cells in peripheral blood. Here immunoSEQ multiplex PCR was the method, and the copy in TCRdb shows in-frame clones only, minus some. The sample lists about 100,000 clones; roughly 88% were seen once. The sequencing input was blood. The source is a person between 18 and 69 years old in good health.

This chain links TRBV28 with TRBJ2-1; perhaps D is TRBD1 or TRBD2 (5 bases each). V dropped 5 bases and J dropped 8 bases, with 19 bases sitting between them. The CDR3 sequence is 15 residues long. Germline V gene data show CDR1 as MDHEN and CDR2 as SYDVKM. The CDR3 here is CASSPSGTGVDEQFF. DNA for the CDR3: TGTGCCAGCAGTCCCTCCGGGACGGGTGTAGATGAGCAGTTCTTC.

CDR3 loop: CASSLGGLAGLPYNEQFF. The CDR3 coding sequence is TGTGCCAGCAGCTTAGGCGGACTAGCGGGGCTACCATACAATGAGCAGTTCTTC. V usage is TRBV13 and J usage is TRBJ2-1, with TRBD2 matching over 12 bases. Germline CDR1 PRHDT, CDR2 FYEKMQ (reference sequence). This CDR3 comprises 18 residues. The V gene end was trimmed by 0 bases and the J gene end by 4 bases; junction bases not matched to a gene: 7. Filled out from reference TRBV13 and TRBJ2-1, the complete variable domain reads AAGVIQSPRHLIKEKRETATLKCYPIPRHDTVYWYQQGPGQDPQFLISFYEKMQSDKGSIPDRFSAQQFSDYHSELNMSSLELGDSALYFCASSLGGLAGLPYNEQFFGPGTRLTVL.

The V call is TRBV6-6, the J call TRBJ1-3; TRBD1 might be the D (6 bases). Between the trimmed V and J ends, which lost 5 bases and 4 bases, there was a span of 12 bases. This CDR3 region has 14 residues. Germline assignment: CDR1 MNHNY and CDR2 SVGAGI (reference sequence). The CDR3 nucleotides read TGTGCCAGCAGTGAGGACAGTTCGGGAAACACCATATATTTT. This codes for CASSEDSSGNTIYF.

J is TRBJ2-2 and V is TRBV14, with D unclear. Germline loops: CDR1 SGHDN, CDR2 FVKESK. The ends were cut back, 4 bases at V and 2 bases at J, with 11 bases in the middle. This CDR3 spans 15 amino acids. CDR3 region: CASSPHRRNTGELFF. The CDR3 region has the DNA TGTGCCAGCAGCCCTCACCGGCGAAACACCGGGGAGCTGTTTTTT. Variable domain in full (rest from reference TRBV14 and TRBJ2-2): EAGVTQFPSHSVIEKGQTVTLRCDPISGHDNLYWYRRVMGKEIKFLLHFVKESKQDESGMPNNRFLAERTGGTYSTLKVQPAELEDSGVYFCASSPHRRNTGELFFGEGSRLTVL.

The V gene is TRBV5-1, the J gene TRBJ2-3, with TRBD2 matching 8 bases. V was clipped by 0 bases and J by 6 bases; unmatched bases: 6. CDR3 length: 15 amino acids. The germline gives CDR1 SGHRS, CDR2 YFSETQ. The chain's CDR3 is CASSLEGTRVDTQYF. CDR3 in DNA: TGCGCCAGCAGCTTGGAAGGGACTAGGGTTGATACGCAGTATTTT.

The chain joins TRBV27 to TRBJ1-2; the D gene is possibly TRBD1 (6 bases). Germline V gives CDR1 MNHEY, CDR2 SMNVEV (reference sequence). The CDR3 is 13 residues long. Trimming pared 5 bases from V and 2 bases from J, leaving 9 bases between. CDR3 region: CASSPGENYGYTF. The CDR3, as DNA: TGTGCCAGCAGTCCAGGGGAAAACTATGGCTACACCTTC.

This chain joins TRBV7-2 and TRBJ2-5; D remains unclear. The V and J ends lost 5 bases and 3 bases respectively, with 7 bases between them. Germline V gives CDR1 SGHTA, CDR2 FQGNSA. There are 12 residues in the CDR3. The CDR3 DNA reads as TGTGCCAGCAGCCTCAAGGAAGAGACCCAGTACTTC. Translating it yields CASSLKEETQYF. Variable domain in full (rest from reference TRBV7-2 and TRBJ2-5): GAGVSQSPSNKVTEKGKDVELRCDPISGHTALYWYRQSLGQGLEFLIYFQGNSAPDKSGLPSDRFSAERTGGSVSTLTIQRTQQEDSAVYLCASSLKEETQYFGPGTRLLVL.

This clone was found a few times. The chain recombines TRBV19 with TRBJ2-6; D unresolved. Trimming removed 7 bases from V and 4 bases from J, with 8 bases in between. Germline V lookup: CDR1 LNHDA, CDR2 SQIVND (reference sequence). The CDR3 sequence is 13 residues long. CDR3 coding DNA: TGTGCCAGTAAGACCGCAGGGGCCAACGTCCTGACTTTC. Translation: CASKTAGANVLTF. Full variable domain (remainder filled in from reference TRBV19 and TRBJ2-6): DGGITQSPKYLFRKEGQNVTLSCEQNLNHDAMYWYRQDPGQGLRLIYYSQIVNDFQKGDIAEGYSVSREKKESFPLTVTSAQKNPTAFYLCASKTAGANVLTFGAGSRLTVL.

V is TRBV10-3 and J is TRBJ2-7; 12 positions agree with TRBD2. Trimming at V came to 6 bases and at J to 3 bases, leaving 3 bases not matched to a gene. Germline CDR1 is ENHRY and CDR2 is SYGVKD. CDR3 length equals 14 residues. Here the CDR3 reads CAIRPSGRDYEQYF. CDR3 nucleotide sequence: TGTGCCATCAGACCTAGCGGGAGGGACTACGAGCAGTACTTC.